This T cell receptor (beta chain) was sequenced for a study of beta chain features in type 1 diabetes. Study at large: Age and gender were similar between patients and healthy donors, as were cell yields. Findings and caveats of the study: Type 1 diabetes patients had TCRB CDR3s that were shorter (moderately but significantly so) in all four CD4+ subsets.

Points on this clone: Its antigen is not identified.

The isolated RNA, all of it, was reverse transcribed, so expressed TCRB transcripts were what got sequenced. Naive, central memory and regulatory T cell samples yielded roughly 3.5 million reads on average. The assay was immunoSEQ multiplex PCR, and TCRdb's table has in-frame clones only and misses some. The repertoire holds 600,000 to 700,000 clones, with 9.5% to 15% as singletons. The CDR3 has 15 residues. Looked up from germline, CDR1 is GTSNPN and CDR2 is SVGIG (reference sequence). V shed 2 bases, J shed 5 bases, and the junction held 8 bases outside the gene matches. One heparinised blood draw averaging around 100 mL was given by each donor. Markers CD45RO/CCR7/CD25/CD127/CD95/CD27 served to sort CD4+ naive, central memory, regulatory and stem cell-like memory cells.

The rearrangement uses TRBV30 and TRBJ2-5; TRBD1 agrees at 10 bases. Sequencing was carried out using naive CD4+ T cells from blood. This TCR derives from a man under 40 with type 1 diabetes. DNA of the CDR3: TGTGCCTGGAGTATCCGACAGGGGGCGGGCGAGACCCAGTACTTC. Translating it yields CAWSIRQGAGETQYF.